These 24 T cell receptor beta chains originate from one sample sequenced in a study of blood T cell repertoires in COVID-19. The protocol was immunoSEQ multiplex PCR, while the TCRdb copy is restricted to in-frame clones and leaves out a portion. The sample has fewer than 350,000 clones; roughly 79% are singletons. The sequenced sample consisted of peripheral blood. These receptor sequences come from a woman in her sixties or seventies with active or convalescent COVID-19.

The chain links TRBV27 to TRBJ2-6; D perhaps matches TRBD1 (5 bases). The CDR3 totals 13 residues. With 6 bases removed from V and 2 bases from J, the gap between germline ends came to 5 bases. Per the germline V gene, CDR1 is MNHEY and CDR2 is SMNVEV (reference sequence). Written as DNA, the CDR3 is TGTGCCAGCAGGACAGCTGGGGCCAACGTCCTGACTTTC. This codes for CASRTAGANVLTF.

The rearrangement links TRBV6-2 or TRBV6-3 to TRBJ2-7; weak D call: TRBD2 (5 bases). V was pared by 5 bases and J by 5 bases, with 19 bases between. The CDR3 length is 15 residues. Germline CDR1 is MNHEY and CDR2 is SVGEGT. The CDR3 reads CASSDVDSNRHEQYF. The CDR3 DNA reads as TGTGCCAGCAGTGATGTGGACTCCAACCGCCACGAGCAGTACTTC.

The chain is built from TRBV5-1 and TRBJ2-7, with D maybe TRBD2 (6 bases). CDR3 length equals 15 residues. V dropped 3 bases and J dropped 0 bases, with 13 bases sitting between them. Germline CDR1 reads SGHRS; CDR2 reads YFSETQ. The CDR3 sequence is CASSSSGTPSYEQYF. For the CDR3, the DNA is TGCGCCAGCAGCTCCTCCGGGACTCCCTCCTACGAGCAGTACTTC. Using reference TRBV5-1 and TRBJ2-7 for the parts outside the CDR3, the full variable domain is KAGVTQTPRYLIKTRGQQVTLSCSPISGHRSVSWYQQTPGQGLQFLFEYFSETQRNKGNFPGRFSGRQFSNSRSEMNVSTLELGDSALYLCASSSSGTPSYEQYFGPGTRLTVT.

This rearrangement joins TRBV3-1 (or the pseudogene TRBV3-2) to TRBJ1-3; D possibly corresponds to TRBD1 (5 bases). V was cut by 4 bases and J by 2 bases, with 12 bases left in between. The CDR3 runs to 15 residues. Per the germline V gene, CDR1 is LGHDT and CDR2 is YNNKEL (reference sequence). The DNA of the CDR3 is TGTGCCAGCAGCCCGGTACAGGTCCCTGGAAACACCATATATTTT. Its translation: CASSPVQVPGNTIYF.

The chain couples TRBV2 to TRBJ1-6, with 8 bases lining up with TRBD1. V gave up 10 bases and J gave up 7 bases; unmatched junction bases: 3. The CDR3 extends over 12 amino acids. Germline loops: CDR1 SNHLY, CDR2 FYNNEI. CDR3: CATRQGNSPLHF. The CDR3 region has the DNA TGTGCCACCCGACAGGGGAATTCACCCCTCCACTTT.

This clone was detected only a few times. The gene calls are TRBV4-1 and TRBJ2-5, with TRBD1 matching 7 bases. Trimming took 4 bases from V and 2 from J; bases not matched to a gene: 7. The CDR3 has 15 residues. Per germline, CDR1 MGHRA and CDR2 YSYEKL. The CDR3 here is CASSPLPGGQETQYF. The CDR3 region has the DNA TGCGCCAGCAGCCCCCTGCCAGGGGGTCAAGAGACCCAGTACTTC.

The rearrangement links TRBV27 to TRBJ2-7; 8 bases align to TRBD1. The ends lost 0 bases at V and 5 bases at J; junction bases unmatched: 3. Germline loops: CDR1 MNHEY, CDR2 SMNVEV (reference sequence). The CDR3 runs 14 residues. The CDR3 protein is CASSLSTGGNEQYF. CDR3 DNA sequence: TGTGCCAGCAGTTTATCAACAGGGGGGAACGAGCAGTACTTC.

The genes are TRBV9 and TRBJ2-5, with a possible D match to TRBD1 (6 bases). Germline assignment: CDR1 SGDLS and CDR2 YYNGEE. CDR3 length equals 13 residues. Trimming left V 2 bases short and J 5 bases short, with 10 bases between. The CDR3 DNA follows: TGTGCCAGCAGCGTGAATAGGGGGGAGACCCAGTACTTC. Its protein product is CASSVNRGETQYF.

This clone was seen a single time. This chain links TRBV12-5 with TRBJ1-2; the D is unclear. The CDR3 spans 12 residues. The germline CDR1 and CDR2 sequences are LGHNT and FRNRAP. V was clipped by 6 bases and J by 6 bases, with 11 bases between them. CDR3 in amino acids: CASGPDGHGYTF. The CDR3 DNA follows: TGTGCTAGTGGACCCGATGGGCATGGCTACACCTTC.

This clone was detected once. The CDR3 region is CASSIRSGTDTQYF. In DNA form, the CDR3 reads TGTGCCAGTAGTATTCGGTCGGGCACAGATACGCAGTATTTT. This sequence joins TRBV19 and TRBJ2-3; no reliable D call. The CDR3 runs 14 residues. Germline assignment: CDR1 LNHDA and CDR2 SQIVND (reference sequence). Trimming stripped 3 bases from V and 1 base from J, with 8 bases between.

The V call is TRBV7-9, the J call TRBJ1-3; D possibly corresponds to TRBD1 (6 bases). V lost 1 base, J lost 2 bases, and 12 bases lay in between. The CDR3 runs to 16 residues. CDR1 is SEHNR and CDR2 is FQNEAQ in the germline V gene (reference sequence). CDR3 sequence: CASSLGSDRTGNTIYF. Here the CDR3 DNA reads TGTGCCAGCAGCTTAGGCTCCGACAGGACTGGAAACACCATATATTTT.

This chain joins TRBV6-2 or TRBV6-3 and TRBJ1-6; 7 bases are a match to TRBD1. Germline CDR1 reads MNHEY; CDR2 reads SVGEGT. The CDR3 spans 13 residues. Trimming removed 6 bases from V and 7 bases from J; junction bases left unmatched: 3. The CDR3: CASSGTANSPLHF. Here the CDR3 DNA reads TGTGCCAGCAGCGGGACAGCCAATTCACCCCTCCACTTT.

This chain joins TRBV12-5 and TRBJ2-7, with TRBD1 matching 9 bases. Germline values: CDR1 LGHNT, CDR2 FRNRAP. V dropped 2 bases and J dropped 9; count of bases not matched to a gene: 11. The CDR3 is 15 amino acids. The CDR3 coding sequence is TGTGCTAGTGGTTTGTCCCCCGGGACAGGGAAGGCGCAGTACTTC. It translates to CASGLSPGTGKAQYF.

This clone was picked up one time. The chain employs TRBV3-1 (or the pseudogene TRBV3-2) and TRBJ1-1, with 9 bases identical to TRBD1. Germline CDR1 reads LGHDT; CDR2 reads YNNKEL (reference sequence). After removal of 4 bases from V and 10 bases from J, the junction contained 10 bases not matched to a gene. The CDR3 contains 14 residues. In DNA, the CDR3 is TGTGCCAGCAGCCCCACGCTGGAGGACAGGGGAGCTTTCTTT. It codes for CASSPTLEDRGAFF.

This chain uses TRBV2 with TRBJ2-7, with 7 bases matching TRBD1. CDR1 SNHLY and CDR2 FYNNEI come from the germline V gene. The CDR3 runs 13 residues. The V segment lost 6 bases and the J segment 4 bases; nucleotides outside the gene matches: 6. The CDR3, as DNA: TGTGCCAGCAGGGGGGACAGAGCTTACGAGCAGTACTTC. Protein sequence: CASRGDRAYEQYF.

The V call is TRBV2, the J call TRBJ1-5; D is undetermined. The CDR3 contains 12 residues. Trimming removed 8 bases at V and 0 bases at J, with 5 bases between. Germline CDR1 and CDR2: SNHLY and FYNNEI. The CDR3 sequence: CASAVSNQPQHF. DNA of the CDR3: TGTGCCAGCGCAGTTAGCAATCAGCCCCAGCATTTT.

The chain links TRBV4-1 to TRBJ1-5; the match to TRBD1 covers 7 bases. The CDR3 runs to 14 residues. The J segment lost 6 bases and the V segment lost 6 bases, leaving 8 bases of the junction unmatched. Germline lookup yields CDR1 MGHRA and CDR2 YSYEKL. The CDR3 region is CASSTGASGQPQHF. CDR3 coding DNA: TGCGCCAGCAGTACAGGGGCGAGCGGTCAGCCCCAGCATTTT.

On this clone itself: The same CDR3 can be traced to other DNA sequences in this sample. The rearrangement joins TRBV18 to TRBJ2-7; TRBD1 aligns across 9 bases. Per germline, CDR1 KGHSH and CDR2 LQKENI. With V trimmed by 6 bases and J by 3 bases, 6 bases remained unmatched. The CDR3 consists of 14 residues. DNA of the CDR3: TGTGCCAGCTCCCCCGGGACAGGGAGCTACGAGCAGTACTTC. Amino acid sequence: CASSPGTGSYEQYF.

The chain has TRBV5-1 and TRBJ1-6; D possibly corresponds to TRBD1 (5 bases). The V gene lost 2 bases and the J gene lost 6 bases, with 12 bases spanning the gap. This CDR3 has 15 amino acids. In germline, CDR1 is SGHRS, CDR2 YFSETQ. CDR3 bases: TGCGCCAGCAGCTTCTGGGGCGTCGGTAATTCACCCCTCCACTTT. Encoded protein: CASSFWGVGNSPLHF. The full variable domain, rest sourced from reference TRBV5-1 and TRBJ1-6, is KAGVTQTPRYLIKTRGQQVTLSCSPISGHRSVSWYQQTPGQGLQFLFEYFSETQRNKGNFPGRFSGRQFSNSRSEMNVSTLELGDSALYLCASSFWGVGNSPLHFGNGTRLTVT.

V usage is TRBV28 and J usage is TRBJ1-2; 7 bases align to TRBD1. Per germline, CDR1 MDHEN and CDR2 SYDVKM. The CDR3 runs to 14 residues. CDR3 sequence: CSTYDRVIRYGYTF. CDR3 DNA sequence: TGTTCCACCTATGACAGGGTAATACGGTATGGCTACACCTTC.

The V gene is TRBV3-1 (or the pseudogene TRBV3-2), the J gene TRBJ2-1; 9 nucleotides match TRBD2. Germline V gene data show CDR1 as LGHDT and CDR2 as YNNKEL (reference sequence). The V and J ends lost 4 bases and 4 bases, in that order; junction bases with no gene match: 8. The CDR3 length is 16 residues. CDR3 in DNA: TGTGCCAGCAGCCTTACTCCGGGACTAGCATACAATGAGCAGTTCTTC. Its translation is CASSLTPGLAYNEQFF.

This rearrangement joins TRBV3-1 (or the pseudogene TRBV3-2) to TRBJ1-4, with a possible D match to TRBD1 (6 bases). This CDR3 has 13 residues. From germline, CDR1 is LGHDT and CDR2 YNNKEL (reference sequence). With 10 bases removed from V and 7 bases from J, the gap between germline ends came to 16 bases. DNA for the CDR3: TGTGCCATGCGGGGGGGCATTGTTGAAAAACTGTTTTTT. As protein: CAMRGGIVEKLFF.

The CDR3 loop is CASSQDRDQPQHF. The CDR3 DNA reads TGTGCCAGCAGCCAGGACAGGGATCAGCCCCAGCATTTT. This chain connects TRBV6-4 to TRBJ1-5; 8 bases match TRBD1. The ends lost 6 bases at V and 5 bases at J; junction bases unmatched: 3. Germline V gene sequence: CDR1 MRHNA, CDR2 SNTAGT. The CDR3 extends over 13 amino acids.

On this clone: The sample holds other DNA sequences that translate to the same CDR3. The chain recombines TRBV5-1 with TRBJ2-5; D gene ambiguous. The V and J ends lost 4 bases and 1 base respectively, with 5 bases between them. The CDR3 length is 12 residues. Germline lookup yields CDR1 SGHRS and CDR2 YFSETQ. This CDR3 is CASSPGQETQYF. CDR3 nucleotide sequence: TGCGCCAGCAGCCCAGGCCAAGAGACCCAGTACTTC. The variable domain in full, completed from reference TRBV5-1 and TRBJ2-5, reads KAGVTQTPRYLIKTRGQQVTLSCSPISGHRSVSWYQQTPGQGLQFLFEYFSETQRNKGNFPGRFSGRQFSNSRSEMNVSTLELGDSALYLCASSPGQETQYFGPGTRLLVL.